This TCR beta chain was captured by sequencing in a study of molecular identifiers for immune sequencing clone quantification. This clonotype showed up many times. The target antigen is unknown. Trimming took off 0 bases at V and 6 bases at J, with 6 bases between the two ends. The CDR3 is 12 residues long. CDR1 and CDR2 (germline): MGHRA, YSYEKL. Generation of bulk TCR libraries relied on previously described methods and listed TCR primers. TCRdb used MiXCR to reprocess the PCR reads, holding one entry per CDR3 protein. The repertoire holds 490,000 or so distinct CDR3 sequences, with over 20% as singletons. Regarding the study as a whole: In naive cells, under 1% of molecules belonged to clones above 20 RNA copies, against over 99% in effector cells.

This clonotype originated in a human donor in good health. Some libraries in this study had Jurkat cell RNA spiked in. The source material was naive CD8+ T cells from blood, with Jurkat cell RNA spiked in. Subset specified: FACS-sorted CD8+CD4-CCR7+CD45RA+ naive T cells. The rearrangement uses TRBV4-1 and TRBJ2-7; D is unclear. CDR3 sequence: CASSQEGREQYF. DNA of the CDR3: TGCGCCAGCAGCCAAGAGGGCCGCGAGCAGTACTTC.